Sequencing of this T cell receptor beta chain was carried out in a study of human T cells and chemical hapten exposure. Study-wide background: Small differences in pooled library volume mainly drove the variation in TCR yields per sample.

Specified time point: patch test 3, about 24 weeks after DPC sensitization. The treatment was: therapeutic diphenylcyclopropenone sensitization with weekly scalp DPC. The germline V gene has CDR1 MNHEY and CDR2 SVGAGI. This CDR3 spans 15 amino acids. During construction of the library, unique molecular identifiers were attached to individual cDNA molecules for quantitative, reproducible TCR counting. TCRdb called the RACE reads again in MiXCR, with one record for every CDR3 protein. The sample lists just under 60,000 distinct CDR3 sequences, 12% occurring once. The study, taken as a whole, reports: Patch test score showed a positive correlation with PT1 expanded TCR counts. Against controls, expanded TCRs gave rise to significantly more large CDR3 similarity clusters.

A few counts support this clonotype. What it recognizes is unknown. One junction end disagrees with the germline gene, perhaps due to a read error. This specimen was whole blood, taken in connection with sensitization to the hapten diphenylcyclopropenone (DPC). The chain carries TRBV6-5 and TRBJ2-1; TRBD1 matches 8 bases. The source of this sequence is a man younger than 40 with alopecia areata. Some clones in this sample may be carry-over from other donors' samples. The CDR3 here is CDSSRDRGSYNEQFF. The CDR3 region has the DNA TGTGACAGCAGTCGTGACAGGGGATCCTACAATGAGCAGTTCTTC.